What follows describes a single T cell receptor beta chain. This sample was taken from a study of blood T cell repertoires in COVID-19. Study context: Specimens from acute and convalescent COVID-19 originated in the United States, Italy and Spain. Nucleic acid was either cDNA or gDNA, and it came from T cells, B-cell-depleted T cells, or PBMCs.

How the authors handled the data: Amplifying reference gene primers gave estimates of nucleated cell counts. TCRdb's copy holds only in-frame clones and misses some; the assay was immunoSEQ multiplex PCR. That table gives V, J and clone size, and the DNA gave D and trimming. The data contain fewer than 150,000 clones, about 84% of them singletons. This CDR3 is 15 amino acids long. Looked up from germline, CDR1 is MNHEY and CDR2 is SMNVEV (reference sequence). V was clipped by 3 bases and J by 1 base, with 13 bases between them. The chain links TRBV27 to TRBJ2-7, with D perhaps matching TRBD2 (6 bases). The sequenced sample was peripheral blood. This receptor was taken from a man aged 45-60 years with acute or convalescent COVID-19. Written as DNA, the CDR3 is TGTGCCAGCAGTTTGGGGTTGGGACTGTCCTACGAGCAGTACTTC. Its protein is CASSLGLGLSYEQYF.